This entry lists 4 T cell receptor beta chains sequenced from one sample in a study of early T cells in non-severe SARS-CoV-2 infection. Via MiXCR, TCRdb re-called the 5' RACE reads, giving one row per CDR3 protein. The table records approximately 120,000 distinct CDR3 sequences, more than 13% of them present only once. What was sequenced was whole blood. The receptors shown here come from an adult who was a healthcare worker with PCR-confirmed SARS-CoV-2 infection or an uninfected control (not recorded which).

This chain connects TRBV29-1 to TRBJ2-5; the D gene is possibly TRBD1 (5 bases). V was cut by 7 bases and J by 3 bases, with 12 bases left in between. The CDR3 spans 12 residues. Germline values: CDR1 SQVTM, CDR2 ANQGSEA. CDR3: CSGGRWEETQYF. The CDR3 DNA follows: TGCAGCGGGGGCAGGTGGGAAGAGACCCAGTACTTC.

There are a few counts of this clonotype. This sequence joins TRBV20-1 and TRBJ2-2; 7 nucleotides align to TRBD1. The V gene end was trimmed by 5 bases and the J gene end by 6 bases; junction bases not matched to a gene: 6. The CDR3 has 13 residues. Germline V gene sequence: CDR1 DFQATT, CDR2 SNEGSKA (reference sequence). CDR3 residues: CSAQTTGSGELFF. As DNA, the CDR3 is TGCAGTGCTCAGACGACAGGGTCCGGGGAGCTGTTTTTT.

The CDR3 here is CAISEILAGLNTGELFF. The CDR3 DNA follows: TGTGCCATCAGTGAGATCCTAGCGGGGTTAAACACCGGGGAGCTGTTTTTT. V and J are TRBV10-3 and TRBJ2-2; 9 positions match TRBD2. CDR3 length: 17 residues. Trimming at V came to 2 bases and at J to 2 bases, leaving 6 bases not matched to a gene. The germline V gene has CDR1 ENHRY and CDR2 SYGVKD.

This clonotype has a handful of counts. The CDR3 coding sequence is TGCAGTGCTAGAGATAAGGCTAGCGGGGGCCTTTACAATGAGCAGTTCTTC. It specifies CSARDKASGGLYNEQFF. The chain joins TRBV20-1 to TRBJ2-1; 10 nucleotides match TRBD2. This CDR3 is 17 amino acids long. Trimming removed 0 bases from V and 4 bases from J; junction bases left unmatched: 9. Germline lookup yields CDR1 DFQATT and CDR2 SNEGSKA (reference sequence).